These T cell receptor beta chains were read from a single sample in a study of blood T cells in healthy people across ages. TCRdb reanalysed the 5' RACE reads using MiXCR and keeps one entry per CDR3 protein. This sample has about 830,000 distinct CDR3 sequences; under 80% occur once, and the top ten carry about 27%. What was sequenced was blood. The receptors were sampled from a man in his thirties or forties in good health. The CDR3 runs from the conserved cysteine through the conserved F or W. The D gene is left open where the match is weak. Clone size is shown for a subset of rows, as once, few, many or a class of expanded clone.

NA	TRBV9	TRBJ2-7	NA	TGTGCCAGCAGCGGGTCCGGGGAATCCTACGAGCAGTACTTC	CASSGSGESYEQYF
TRBD2	TRBV10-3	TRBJ2-1	NA	TGTGCCATCAGGCCGTTGACTAGCCACCTTATCTACAATGAGCAGTTCTTC	CAIRPLTSHLIYNEQFF
TRBD2	TRBV27	TRBJ2-7	NA	TGTGCCAGCAGAAGACTAGCGGGAGCCTACGAGCAGTACTTC	CASRRLAGAYEQYF
TRBD2	TRBV29-1	TRBJ2-1	few	TGCAGCGTTTCTAGGACTAGCGGGGGCTATGAGCAGTTCTTC	CSVSRTSGGYEQFF
NA	TRBV4-3	TRBJ1-2	NA	TGCGCCAGCAGCCAAGATTCAACCCACGGTCCCCCGGGGGGCTACACCTTC	CASSQDSTHGPPGGYTF
TRBD1	TRBV7-9	TRBJ2-3	NA	TGTGCCAGCACCGGACAGGGGTTGTACACAGATACGCAGTATTTT	CASTGQGLYTDTQYF
TRBD2	TRBV6-4	TRBJ2-2	NA	TGTGCCAGCAGTGAAGCGGGGGGGGACACCGGGGAGCTGTTTTTT	CASSEAGGDTGELFF
TRBD1	TRBV27	TRBJ2-7	NA	TGTGCCAGCAGTTCGGGACAGGGGCTGGGGGAGCAGTACTTC	CASSSGQGLGEQYF
NA	TRBV20-1	TRBJ2-6	NA	TGCAGTGCTAGGTACGGGACTTCTGGGGCCAACGTCCTGACTTTC	CSARYGTSGANVLTF
NA	TRBV24-1	TRBJ2-3	NA	TGTGCCACCAGTGATACCGACAGGACTAGCACAGATACGCAGTATTTT	CATSDTDRTSTDTQYF
NA	TRBV28	TRBJ2-7	NA	TGTGCCAGCAGTTTTTCCCTTTTCTTTAAACTTGGAGGGTACGAGCAGTACTTC	CASSFSLFFKLGGYEQYF
NA	TRBV27	TRBJ1-1	once	TGTGCCAGCACCCTACGGCCGGGCACTGAAGCTTTCTTT	CASTLRPGTEAFF
TRBD1	TRBV29-1	TRBJ1-5	few	TGCAGCGTCGGGGGACAGGGCGCCAATCAGCCCCAGCATTTT	CSVGGQGANQPQHF
NA	TRBV6-6	TRBJ1-1	NA	TGTGCCAGCAGTTCTCAAGAGGGGCGAGGGTCGACTGAAGCTTTCTTT	CASSSQEGRGSTEAFF
NA	TRBV6-2/TRBV6-3	TRBJ2-5	NA	TGTGCCAGCAGTTATGAGGCGTACCAAGAGACCCAGTACTTC	CASSYEAYQETQYF
TRBD2	TRBV13	TRBJ2-1	NA	TGTGCCAGCAGCTTAGAGGGGACTAGTCCGCACAATGAGCAGTTCTTC	CASSLEGTSPHNEQFF
TRBD1	TRBV12-3/TRBV12-4	TRBJ2-1	NA	TGTGCCAGCAACGAAGGGGACAGGGACAATGAGCGGTTCTTC	CASNEGDRDNERFF
NA	TRBV9	TRBJ2-1	NA	TGTGCCAGCAGCGTAGGGGGGACCTATAACAATGAGCAGTTCTTC	CASSVGGTYNNEQFF
TRBD2	TRBV6-2/TRBV6-3	TRBJ2-1	NA	TGTGCCAGCAGTTACTCCCTTAGCGGGGGTAGCTCCTACAATGAGCAGTTCTTC	CASSYSLSGGSSYNEQFF
NA	TRBV5-1	TRBJ2-4	NA	TGCGCCAGCAGTCCCCCGAGGGGACTGACTAAAAACATTCAGTACTTC	CASSPPRGLTKNIQYF
TRBD1	TRBV6-2/TRBV6-3	TRBJ2-2	NA	TGTGCCAGCCTTAACAGGGGGCCGCTGTTTTTT	CASLNRGPLFF
TRBD1	TRBV5-1	TRBJ1-2	NA	TGCGCCAGCAGCGAGGACAGGGAGCAGGTCGCGCGCTACACCTTC	CASSEDREQVARYTF
NA	TRBV7-2	TRBJ2-7	NA	TGTGCCAGCAGCTCATGGTACGGCCCCTACGAGCAGTACTTC	CASSSWYGPYEQYF
NA	TRBV7-9	TRBJ2-3	NA	TGTGCCAGCAGCTTAGGACAAGGCCACACAGATACGCAGTATTTT	CASSLGQGHTDTQYF
NA	TRBV10-3	TRBJ1-2	NA	TGTGCCATCAGTGAGTCGTCGGGTCCCACCCCAAACTATGGCTACACCTTC	CAISESSGPTPNYGYTF
TRBD2	TRBV4-3	TRBJ2-3	NA	TGCGCCAGCAGCCGCTATACTGTAGGACTAGCGGGGGGGACGCGCACAGATACGCAGTATTTT	CASSRYTVGLAGGTRTDTQYF
NA	TRBV4-3	TRBJ1-2	NA	TGCGCCAGCAGCCCGTCTGGCAGGGTTGGCTATGGCTACACCTTC	CASSPSGRVGYGYTF
TRBD1	TRBV7-2	TRBJ2-1	few	TGTGCCAGCAGCACTGGACAGGGGGGGTACAATGAGCAGTTCTTC	CASSTGQGGYNEQFF
TRBD2	TRBV20-1	TRBJ2-1	NA	TGCAGTGCTTCGACGGGCGGGGGGGACAATGAGCAGTTCTTC	CSASTGGGDNEQFF
NA	TRBV28	TRBJ2-7	NA	TGTGCCAGCAGTGCAGACGAGAGGGTTTACGAGCAGTACTTC	CASSADERVYEQYF
NA	TRBV12-5	TRBJ2-3	NA	TGTGCTAGTGGTTTGGCACCGGGGAGCACAGATACGCAGTATTTT	CASGLAPGSTDTQYF
NA	TRBV7-7	TRBJ2-5	few	TGTGCCAGCAGTCCTAATCCCCTAGACGAGACCCAGTACTTC	CASSPNPLDETQYF
TRBD2	TRBV6-1	TRBJ2-4	NA	TGTGCCAGCAGTGAAGCTTGGCTAGCGGGGGTAAAAGCCAAAAACATTCAGTACTTC	CASSEAWLAGVKAKNIQYF
TRBD1	TRBV29-1	TRBJ1-2	NA	TGCAGCGTTCCGGACAGGGAGAACTATGGCTACACCTTC	CSVPDRENYGYTF
NA	TRBV28	TRBJ2-7	NA	TGTGCCAGCAGGAAACCGGGTTCTATAAGCTCCTACGAGCAGTACTTC	CASRKPGSISSYEQYF
TRBD2	TRBV4-3	TRBJ2-1	NA	TGCGCCAGCAGCCGGAAAGTGTACGGACTAGCGGGGGGGAGGTTGGCCTACAATGAGCAGTTCTTC	CASSRKVYGLAGGRLAYNEQFF
NA	TRBV18	TRBJ1-2	NA	TGTGCCAGCTCACCCGCGCTGACCGACAGGCTTGGTGGCTACACCTTC	CASSPALTDRLGGYTF
TRBD2	TRBV20-1	TRBJ2-1	once	TGCAGTGCTGTCGGGGGGACTTACAATGAGCAGTTCTTC	CSAVGGTYNEQFF
NA	TRBV6-5	TRBJ2-7	NA	TGTGCCAGCAGTTACGCTCGCGGGCAGGGGACGGTCTACGAGCAGTACTTC	CASSYARGQGTVYEQYF
NA	TRBV2	TRBJ2-1	NA	TGTGCCAGCAGTGAAAACAGGAGAGACAATGAGCAGTTCTTC	CASSENRRDNEQFF
TRBD1	TRBV30	TRBJ1-6	few	TGTGCCTGGACTCGGGACAGCGGTTCACCCCTCCACTTT	CAWTRDSGSPLHF